The present T cell receptor beta chain was sequenced within a study of cytomegalovirus exposure and HLA in healthy donors. Study conclusions and caveats: The study recorded 160 or so TCR beta chains that were cytomegalovirus-associated.

As to this clone: Its antigen is unknown.

Some clones are missing from TCRdb's copy, which holds only in-frame ones; the method was immunoSEQ multiplex PCR. There are around 150,000 clones in the sample; around 85% occur only once, and around 6% lies in the top ten. The CDR3 totals 17 residues. The germline V gene encodes CDR1 LGHNA and CDR2 YSLEER. The V gene end was trimmed by 1 base and the J gene end by 7 bases; junction bases not matched to a gene: 12. V is TRBV4-3 and J is TRBJ2-7; TRBD1 agrees at 11 bases. The receptor was isolated from a woman in her twenties or thirties in good health and CMV-seronegative. Material: PBMCs. In DNA form, the CDR3 reads TGCGCCAGCAGCCAAGCACTACTAGGGACAGGGGGATCTGAGCAGTACTTC. Protein sequence: CASSQALLGTGGSEQYF.